This is a list of T cell receptor beta chains from one sample in a study of T cell responses to AZD1222 COVID-19 vaccine. Method: immunoSEQ multiplex PCR; TCRdb's copy keeps in-frame clones and lacks some. The table shows under 150,000 clones, with approximately 85% occurring only once. This specimen consisted of peripheral blood, obtained 28 days after the second AZD1222 dose. The source is an adult who received the AZD1222 COVID-19 vaccine. The CDR3 runs from the conserved cysteine through the conserved F or W. Fields, in order: clone size, J gene, V gene, D gene, CDR3 DNA, CDR3 protein. D genes are given only for firm matches. Clone size is given for some rows only: seen once, a few or many times, or a class if the clone is expanded.

abundance: -
j_gene: TRBJ1-2
v_gene: TRBV4-3
d_gene: -
CDR3nt: TGCGCCAGCAGCCGGTCGGACAGCAAGGGCTACACCTTC
CDR3aa: CASSRSDSKGYTF

abundance: -
j_gene: TRBJ2-7
v_gene: TRBV4-1
d_gene: -
CDR3nt: TGCGCCAGCAGCCAAGTTTTTAACTACGAGCAGTACTTC
CDR3aa: CASSQVFNYEQYF

abundance: -
j_gene: TRBJ2-3
v_gene: TRBV3-1/TRBV3-2
d_gene: -
CDR3nt: TGTGCCAGCAGCCTAGGGACTCTCACAGATACGCAGTATTTT
CDR3aa: CASSLGTLTDTQYF

abundance: -
j_gene: TRBJ1-1
v_gene: TRBV7-2
d_gene: -
CDR3nt: TGTGCCAGCAGCTTAGCAGCAGGGCTCACTGAAGCTTTCTTT
CDR3aa: CASSLAAGLTEAFF

abundance: -
j_gene: TRBJ2-5
v_gene: TRBV18
d_gene: -
CDR3nt: TGTGCCAGCTCACCAGAAGAGGAGACCCAGTACTTC
CDR3aa: CASSPEEETQYF

abundance: -
j_gene: TRBJ2-5
v_gene: TRBV9
d_gene: -
CDR3nt: TGTGCCAGCAGCGAGATGGGGGAGACCCAGTACTTC
CDR3aa: CASSEMGETQYF

abundance: -
j_gene: TRBJ1-5
v_gene: TRBV7-2
d_gene: TRBD1
CDR3nt: TGTGCCAGCAGCTTAGACAGGGGGCGGCAGCCCCAGCATTTT
CDR3aa: CASSLDRGRQPQHF

abundance: -
j_gene: TRBJ1-1
v_gene: TRBV5-1
d_gene: -
CDR3nt: TGCGCCAGCAGCTCCCGGGAGACAAGCTCGGGGACTGAAGCTTTCTTT
CDR3aa: CASSSRETSSGTEAFF

abundance: -
j_gene: TRBJ1-2
v_gene: TRBV4-2
d_gene: -
CDR3nt: TGTGCCAGCAGCCAAGACAGTATCTATGGCTACACCTTC
CDR3aa: CASSQDSIYGYTF

abundance: -
j_gene: TRBJ2-5
v_gene: TRBV30
d_gene: -
CDR3nt: TGTGCCTGGAATAGTGAAGGAGGGGAGACCCAGTACTTC
CDR3aa: CAWNSEGGETQYF

abundance: once
j_gene: TRBJ1-2
v_gene: TRBV5-5
d_gene: -
CDR3nt: TGTGCCAGCAGCTTGTTCGGGACGGACTATGGCTACACCTTC
CDR3aa: CASSLFGTDYGYTF

abundance: -
j_gene: TRBJ2-7
v_gene: TRBV28
d_gene: TRBD2
CDR3nt: TGTGCCAGCAGGGCGGCTAGCGGGAGTTACGAGCAGTACTTC
CDR3aa: CASRAASGSYEQYF

abundance: -
j_gene: TRBJ2-3
v_gene: TRBV15
d_gene: TRBD1
CDR3nt: TGTGCCACCAGCAGAGATCGCCAGGGGGCGTCAGATACGCAGTATTTT
CDR3aa: CATSRDRQGASDTQYF

abundance: -
j_gene: TRBJ1-5
v_gene: TRBV19
d_gene: TRBD1
CDR3nt: TGTGCCAGTAGTAGGGTCGACAGGGCAGATCAGCCCCAGCATTTT
CDR3aa: CASSRVDRADQPQHF

abundance: -
j_gene: TRBJ2-1
v_gene: TRBV7-9
d_gene: TRBD1
CDR3nt: TGTGCCAGCAGCTTAGGACAGGGGGGTGGCAATGAGCAGTTCTTC
CDR3aa: CASSLGQGGGNEQFF

abundance: -
j_gene: TRBJ2-3
v_gene: TRBV20-1
d_gene: TRBD2
CDR3nt: TGCAGTGCTAGTCCGGGGGGATCTAGCACAGATACGCAGTATTTT
CDR3aa: CSASPGGSSTDTQYF

abundance: -
j_gene: TRBJ2-5
v_gene: TRBV6-4
d_gene: -
CDR3nt: TGTGCCAGCAGTGACTCGATAGGCCCACGGTGCCAAGAGACCCAGTACTTC
CDR3aa: CASSDSIGPRCQETQYF

abundance: -
j_gene: TRBJ2-7
v_gene: TRBV28
d_gene: -
CDR3nt: TGTGCCAGCAGTTTATTAGGGCCTACCTACGAGCAGTACTTC
CDR3aa: CASSLLGPTYEQYF

abundance: -
j_gene: TRBJ1-1
v_gene: TRBV10-3
d_gene: -
CDR3nt: TGTGCCATCAGTGAGGCCCCTAGGGGCACTGAAGCTTTCTTT
CDR3aa: CAISEAPRGTEAFF

abundance: -
j_gene: TRBJ2-7
v_gene: TRBV2
d_gene: -
CDR3nt: TGTGCCAGCAGCCACAAGTCCTACGAGCAGTACTTC
CDR3aa: CASSHKSYEQYF

abundance: -
j_gene: TRBJ2-1
v_gene: TRBV24-1
d_gene: -
CDR3nt: TGTGCCACCAGTGGGGGCGGTAGCTCCTACAATGAGCAGTTCTTC
CDR3aa: CATSGGGSSYNEQFF

abundance: -
j_gene: TRBJ1-2
v_gene: TRBV4-2
d_gene: -
CDR3nt: TGTGCCAGCAGCGAAGGGTCCGGGACCCCTATAGGCTACACCTTC
CDR3aa: CASSEGSGTPIGYTF

abundance: -
j_gene: TRBJ2-7
v_gene: TRBV4-3
d_gene: TRBD1
CDR3nt: TGCGCCAGCAGCCATGCAGGGGGAGCGCAGTACTTC
CDR3aa: CASSHAGGAQYF

abundance: -
j_gene: TRBJ1-2
v_gene: TRBV2
d_gene: -
CDR3nt: TGTGCCAGCAGTGAAACCACAGGGAACTATGGCTACACCTTC
CDR3aa: CASSETTGNYGYTF

abundance: many
j_gene: TRBJ1-1
v_gene: TRBV6-5
d_gene: -
CDR3nt: TGTGCCAGCATCAAAAGGGGGATGAACACTGAAGCTTTCTTT
CDR3aa: CASIKRGMNTEAFF

abundance: once
j_gene: TRBJ2-7
v_gene: TRBV12-3/TRBV12-4
d_gene: -
CDR3nt: TGTGCCACTTCAGGGAGTGACGCCTACGAGCAGTACTTC
CDR3aa: CATSGSDAYEQYF

abundance: -
j_gene: TRBJ2-7
v_gene: TRBV19
d_gene: TRBD2
CDR3nt: TGTGCCAGTAGGGTTAGCGGGAGGAGCTCCTACGAGCAGTACTTC
CDR3aa: CASRVSGRSSYEQYF

abundance: -
j_gene: TRBJ1-6
v_gene: TRBV7-9
d_gene: -
CDR3nt: TGTGCCAGCAGCTTTAGATCACCCCTCCACTTT
CDR3aa: CASSFRSPLHF

abundance: -
j_gene: TRBJ1-6
v_gene: TRBV7-4
d_gene: TRBD1
CDR3nt: TGTGCCAGCAGCTGGTACGGGACAGGGGGCGCAGGTAATTCACCCCTCCACTTT
CDR3aa: CASSWYGTGGAGNSPLHF

abundance: -
j_gene: TRBJ2-7
v_gene: TRBV7-2
d_gene: TRBD1
CDR3nt: TGTGCCAGCAGCCTTGGGGACAGGGATGGCGAGCAGTACTTC
CDR3aa: CASSLGDRDGEQYF

abundance: -
j_gene: TRBJ2-5
v_gene: TRBV18
d_gene: TRBD2
CDR3nt: TGTGCCAGCTCACCGGGGCAAGCGGGGGTTCAAGAGACCCAGTACTTC
CDR3aa: CASSPGQAGVQETQYF

abundance: -
j_gene: TRBJ2-2
v_gene: TRBV2
d_gene: -
CDR3nt: TGTGCCAGCAGTTGGACAGACGGTCCGTACGGGGAGCTGTTTTTT
CDR3aa: CASSWTDGPYGELFF

abundance: -
j_gene: TRBJ1-4
v_gene: TRBV14
d_gene: -
CDR3nt: TGTGCCAGCAGCCAAGACGAGGCTGGCCGGAGCGAAAAACTGTTTTTT
CDR3aa: CASSQDEAGRSEKLFF

abundance: -
j_gene: TRBJ1-4
v_gene: TRBV25-1
d_gene: TRBD1
CDR3nt: TGTGCCAGCAGTAAATACCCGGGACAGGGAAATGAAAAACTGTTTTTT
CDR3aa: CASSKYPGQGNEKLFF

abundance: -
j_gene: TRBJ1-5
v_gene: TRBV29-1
d_gene: TRBD1
CDR3nt: TGCAGCGTTGGGACAGGGGGTCAGCCCCAGCATTTT
CDR3aa: CSVGTGGQPQHF

abundance: -
j_gene: TRBJ1-1
v_gene: TRBV27
d_gene: TRBD1
CDR3nt: TGTGCCAGCAGTGGCAGGAAGGGGACAGGGTCGAGGAGGAACACTGAAGCTTTCTTT
CDR3aa: CASSGRKGTGSRRNTEAFF

abundance: -
j_gene: TRBJ2-1
v_gene: TRBV5-1
d_gene: -
CDR3nt: TGCGCCAGCAGCTCGGAAGGGGGGGAAGATGAGCAGTTCTTC
CDR3aa: CASSSEGGEDEQFF

abundance: -
j_gene: TRBJ1-2
v_gene: TRBV27
d_gene: -
CDR3nt: TGTGCCAGCAGTTCGACTCGCGGCTATGGCTACACCTTC
CDR3aa: CASSSTRGYGYTF

abundance: -
j_gene: TRBJ1-5
v_gene: TRBV6-5
d_gene: -
CDR3nt: TGTGCCAGCCGACATGAAAATCAGCCCCAGCATTTT
CDR3aa: CASRHENQPQHF

abundance: -
j_gene: TRBJ2-3
v_gene: TRBV7-9
d_gene: -
CDR3nt: TGTGCCAGCAGCTTGGATGTCTCCACAGATACGCAGTATTTT
CDR3aa: CASSLDVSTDTQYF

abundance: -
j_gene: TRBJ2-5
v_gene: TRBV7-2
d_gene: -
CDR3nt: TGTGCCAGCAGCTTAGCGCGAGCGGAAGAGACCCAGTACTTC
CDR3aa: CASSLARAEETQYF

abundance: -
j_gene: TRBJ2-3
v_gene: TRBV11-3
d_gene: TRBD2
CDR3nt: TGTGCCAGCAGCCGAGGGGCTAGCGGGGACACAGATACGCAGTATTTT
CDR3aa: CASSRGASGDTDTQYF

abundance: -
j_gene: TRBJ2-5
v_gene: TRBV29-1
d_gene: -
CDR3nt: TGCAGCGCCCTTATAACGGCCAGGCCGCCTCAAGAGACCCAGTACTTC
CDR3aa: CSALITARPPQETQYF

abundance: -
j_gene: TRBJ2-7
v_gene: TRBV14
d_gene: -
CDR3nt: TGTGCCAGCAGCCTCCAGGGCTACGAGCAGTACTTC
CDR3aa: CASSLQGYEQYF

abundance: -
j_gene: TRBJ2-2
v_gene: TRBV27
d_gene: -
CDR3nt: TGTGCCAGCAGTTTCGGTCAGGGGTCCGGCGGGGAGCTGTTTTTT
CDR3aa: CASSFGQGSGGELFF

abundance: -
j_gene: TRBJ1-1
v_gene: TRBV9
d_gene: TRBD1
CDR3nt: TGTGCCAGCAGCGTCGGACAGGTGAACACTGAAGCTTTCTTT
CDR3aa: CASSVGQVNTEAFF

abundance: -
j_gene: TRBJ2-7
v_gene: TRBV15
d_gene: TRBD2
CDR3nt: TGTGCCACCAGCGGGGGGGTCGAGATCCCATACGAGCAGTACTTC
CDR3aa: CATSGGVEIPYEQYF

abundance: -
j_gene: TRBJ2-2
v_gene: TRBV15
d_gene: TRBD2
CDR3nt: TGTGCCACCAGCCCCCTAACTAGCGGGAGAACCGGGGAGCTGTTTTTT
CDR3aa: CATSPLTSGRTGELFF

abundance: -
j_gene: TRBJ1-2
v_gene: TRBV6-2/TRBV6-3
d_gene: -
CDR3nt: TGTGCCAGCAGTTACGAGGCGGATACTTATGGCTACACCTTC
CDR3aa: CASSYEADTYGYTF

abundance: -
j_gene: TRBJ2-1
v_gene: TRBV5-1
d_gene: -
CDR3nt: TGCGCCAGCAGCTTGACAGGGGGGGACAATGAGCAGTTCTTC
CDR3aa: CASSLTGGDNEQFF

abundance: -
j_gene: TRBJ1-4
v_gene: TRBV10-3
d_gene: -
CDR3nt: TGTGCCATCAGTGAAGGGGCGGCTAATGAAAAACTGTTTTTT
CDR3aa: CAISEGAANEKLFF

abundance: -
j_gene: TRBJ1-2
v_gene: TRBV27
d_gene: -
CDR3nt: TGTGCCAGCAGTTTATCCCCAGGGCACGGCTACACCTTC
CDR3aa: CASSLSPGHGYTF

abundance: -
j_gene: TRBJ2-3
v_gene: TRBV15
d_gene: TRBD2
CDR3nt: TGTGCCACCAGCAGAGCTCGCGGGGGGGATTCAACAGATACGCAGTATTTT
CDR3aa: CATSRARGGDSTDTQYF

abundance: -
j_gene: TRBJ1-1
v_gene: TRBV7-2
d_gene: -
CDR3nt: TGTGCCAGCAGCTTAGTTTCGGGACAAGAAGCTTTCTTT
CDR3aa: CASSLVSGQEAFF

abundance: -
j_gene: TRBJ1-4
v_gene: TRBV7-2
d_gene: -
CDR3nt: TGTGCCAGCAGCGACGGGGTTGCAACTAATGAAAAACTGTTTTTT
CDR3aa: CASSDGVATNEKLFF

abundance: -
j_gene: TRBJ1-1
v_gene: TRBV7-2
d_gene: TRBD1
CDR3nt: TGTGCCAGCAGCCCGACAGGGGGGAGTAACACTGAAGCTTTCTTT
CDR3aa: CASSPTGGSNTEAFF

abundance: -
j_gene: TRBJ2-1
v_gene: TRBV5-6
d_gene: TRBD2
CDR3nt: TGTGCCAGCACCTTTGCTAGCGGCGGTTACAATGAGCAGTTCTTC
CDR3aa: CASTFASGGYNEQFF

abundance: -
j_gene: TRBJ1-5
v_gene: TRBV6-4
d_gene: -
CDR3nt: TGTGCCAGCAGTGACTCGAGAGGGGGGATTTTGGAGCCCCAGCATTTT
CDR3aa: CASSDSRGGILEPQHF

abundance: -
j_gene: TRBJ1-3
v_gene: TRBV5-1
d_gene: -
CDR3nt: TGCGCCAGCAGTCCAGGGGTCTCTGGAAACACCATATATTTT
CDR3aa: CASSPGVSGNTIYF